Listed here are 5 T cell receptor beta chains from one sample, sequenced in a study of cytomegalovirus exposure and HLA in healthy donors (dated by TCRdb to 2015 to 2018). Libraries were prepared through the immunoSEQ multiplex PCR assay. For the multiplex PCR, a mixture combining 60 forward primers for TCR Vbeta segments and 13 reverse primers for TCR Jbeta segments was used. TCRdb limited this immuneACCESS table to in-frame rearrangements with V and J called. A share of clones is missing; checked studies link under half to unresolved V genes, and the rest is unexplained. Within this sample are some 110,000 clones, with 75% of them counted one time only. Around 3% of the sample belongs to the ten largest clones. The sequencing sample was made of PBMCs. These receptors all stem from a male donor in good health and CMV-seropositive.

V gene TRBV27 combines with J gene TRBJ2-7; 10 positions agree with TRBD2. The junction had 13 bases not matched to a gene; V was cut back by 6 bases and J by 5 bases. The CDR3 is 16 amino acids. Germline V gene data show CDR1 as MNHEY and CDR2 as SMNVEV (reference sequence). DNA for the CDR3: TGTGCCAGCAGGCACGGATGGCTAGCGGGAGCCCACGAGCAGTACTTC. This encodes CASRHGWLAGAHEQYF.

The V and J genes are TRBV11-1 and TRBJ2-7; D might be TRBD2 (6 bases). The germline V and J ends were trimmed by 3 bases and 0 bases, with 9 bases remaining between them. The CDR3 sequence is 14 residues long. From germline, CDR1 is SGHAT and CDR2 FQDESV (reference sequence). The CDR3 loop reads CASSLAGSSYEQYF. CDR3 sequence (DNA): TGTGCCAGCAGCTTGGCGGGGAGCTCCTACGAGCAGTACTTC. Full variable domain (missing parts from reference TRBV11-1 and TRBJ2-7): EAEVAQSPRYKITEKSQAVAFWCDPISGHATLYWYRQILGQGPELLVQFQDESVVDDSQLPKDRFSAERLKGVDSTLKIQPAELGDSAMYLCASSLAGSSYEQYFGPGTRLTVT.

The gene calls are TRBV23-1 and TRBJ2-3; possibly TRBD1 for D (5 bases). TRBV23-1 has ORF status, its function being uncertain. The CDR3 is 15 amino acids. V gave up 5 bases and J gave up 6 bases, with 18 bases separating them. This chain's CDR3 is CASSFDSSRMDTQYF. For the CDR3, the DNA is TGCGCCAGCAGTTTCGACAGCAGCCGAATGGATACGCAGTATTTT.

The chain recombines TRBV7-9 with TRBJ2-3; 7 positions agree with TRBD1. The CDR3 is made up of 15 amino acids. Per the germline V gene, CDR1 is SEHNR and CDR2 is FQNEAQ (reference sequence). Unmatched junction bases numbered 7, after V lost 5 bases and J lost 2 bases. This CDR3 is CASSLTGIPTDTQYF. The CDR3 nucleotides are TGTGCCAGCAGCCTGACAGGGATCCCCACAGATACGCAGTATTTT.

The CDR3 DNA follows: TGCGCCAGCAGCTTGGTGGCTAGCGGCAACTACGAGCAGTACTTC. This gives the protein CASSLVASGNYEQYF. The chain carries TRBV5-1 and TRBJ2-7; 7 bases line up with TRBD2. From germline, CDR1 is SGHRS and CDR2 YFSETQ. Losses at the gene ends were 0 bases for V and 3 bases for J; bases not matched to a gene: 6. This CDR3 has 15 amino acids.